A selection of T cell receptor beta chains follows, all from one sample in a study of Graves' ophthalmopathy and Graves' hyperthyroidism. MiXCR, run by TCRdb on the multiplex PCR reads, gives a single entry per CDR3 protein. The sample includes hundreds of thousands of distinct CDR3 sequences, roughly 21% of them seen just once. Sequences were obtained from peripheral blood. The receptors here all came from a young woman with stable Graves' hyperthyroidism. The CDR3 runs from the conserved cysteine through the conserved F or W. Each record gives: J gene, V gene, D gene, clone size, CDR3 protein, CDR3 DNA. The D gene is left open where the match is weak. Clone size is given for some rows only: seen once, a few or many times, or a class if the clone is expanded.

j_call: TRBJ2-4
v_call: TRBV20-1
d_call: .
clone_size: .
cdr3_aa: CSAPDRNLGDIQYF
cdr3_nt: TGCAGTGCTCCCGACAGGAACCTGGGGGACATTCAGTACTTC

j_call: TRBJ2-7
v_call: TRBV20-1
d_call: TRBD1
clone_size: many
cdr3_aa: CSASLDRGHEQYF
cdr3_nt: TGCAGTGCTAGCTTGGACAGGGGACACGAGCAGTACTTC

j_call: TRBJ2-5
v_call: TRBV4-1
d_call: TRBD2
clone_size: many
cdr3_aa: CASSQGTLAGMYQETQYF
cdr3_nt: TGCGCCAGCAGCCAAGGAACACTAGCGGGAATGTACCAAGAGACCCAGTACTTC

j_call: TRBJ1-2
v_call: TRBV6-1
d_call: TRBD1
clone_size: .
cdr3_aa: CASNPGQGAEYGYTF
cdr3_nt: TGTGCCAGCAATCCGGGACAGGGGGCGGAGTATGGCTACACCTTC

j_call: TRBJ1-2
v_call: TRBV29-1
d_call: .
clone_size: many
cdr3_aa: CSVEGDRNYGYTF
cdr3_nt: TGCAGCGTTGAGGGAGACAGAAACTATGGCTACACCTTC

j_call: TRBJ1-1
v_call: TRBV12-3/TRBV12-4
d_call: .
clone_size: .
cdr3_aa: CASSSRGPTEAFF
cdr3_nt: TGTGCCAGCAGTTCCCGGGGGCCGACTGAAGCTTTCTTT

j_call: TRBJ1-5
v_call: TRBV30
d_call: .
clone_size: many
cdr3_aa: CAWSPHNQPQHF
cdr3_nt: TGTGCCTGGAGTCCACACAATCAGCCCCAGCATTTT

j_call: TRBJ1-2
v_call: TRBV11-2
d_call: .
clone_size: many
cdr3_aa: CASSLGIRENLYGYTF
cdr3_nt: TGTGCCAGCAGCTTAGGGATCCGGGAAAACCTGTATGGCTACACCTTC

j_call: TRBJ1-2
v_call: TRBV6-5
d_call: .
clone_size: many
cdr3_aa: CASSYEVFGQPSYGYTF
cdr3_nt: TGTGCCAGCAGTTACGAAGTTTTTGGACAGCCAAGCTATGGCTACACCTTC

j_call: TRBJ1-1
v_call: TRBV12-3/TRBV12-4
d_call: .
clone_size: many
cdr3_aa: CASSTEEATEAFF
cdr3_nt: TGTGCCAGCAGTACGGAGGAGGCGACTGAAGCTTTCTTT

j_call: TRBJ1-6
v_call: TRBV5-1
d_call: TRBD1
clone_size: many
cdr3_aa: CASSLLQGGVDSPLHF
cdr3_nt: TGCGCCAGCAGCTTGCTCCAGGGGGGAGTAGATTCACCCCTCCACTTT

j_call: TRBJ2-7
v_call: TRBV29-1
d_call: .
clone_size: many
cdr3_aa: CSVEVVGGFYEQYF
cdr3_nt: TGCAGCGTTGAAGTGGTTGGCGGATTCTACGAGCAGTACTTC

j_call: TRBJ2-4
v_call: TRBV20-1
d_call: .
clone_size: few
cdr3_aa: CSARRRETYVAKNIKYF
cdr3_nt: TGCAGTGCTAGACGGCGGGAAACCTATGTAGCCAAAAACATTAAGTACTTC

j_call: TRBJ2-3
v_call: TRBV10-3
d_call: .
clone_size: many
cdr3_aa: CAISGLGTDTQYF
cdr3_nt: TGTGCCATCAGTGGGCTAGGTACAGATACGCAGTATTTT

j_call: TRBJ2-7
v_call: TRBV20-1
d_call: .
clone_size: .
cdr3_aa: CSASVTGYEQYF
cdr3_nt: TGCAGTGCTAGCGTAACAGGGTACGAGCAGTACTTC

j_call: TRBJ2-2
v_call: TRBV7-9
d_call: TRBD2
clone_size: many
cdr3_aa: CASSQRREYTGELFF
cdr3_nt: TGTGCCAGCAGCCAACGGCGGGAGTACACCGGGGAGCTGTTTTTT

j_call: TRBJ2-7
v_call: TRBV2
d_call: .
clone_size: many
cdr3_aa: CASKGGYEQYF
cdr3_nt: TGTGCCAGCAAGGGGGGCTACGAGCAGTACTTC

j_call: TRBJ1-2
v_call: TRBV10-2
d_call: .
clone_size: many
cdr3_aa: CASREGSYGYTF
cdr3_nt: TGCGCCAGCAGAGAGGGATCCTATGGCTACACCTTC

j_call: TRBJ1-6
v_call: TRBV27
d_call: .
clone_size: many
cdr3_aa: CASSLGTEASPLHF
cdr3_nt: TGTGCCAGCAGTTTGGGAACAGAAGCCTCACCCCTCCACTTT

j_call: TRBJ1-6
v_call: TRBV20-1
d_call: TRBD1
clone_size: many
cdr3_aa: CSARQDRGQGSYNSPLHF
cdr3_nt: TGCAGTGCTAGACAGGACAGGGGACAGGGCTCCTATAATTCACCCCTCCACTTT

j_call: TRBJ1-1
v_call: TRBV18
d_call: .
clone_size: few
cdr3_aa: CASSPRQSDGTEAFF
cdr3_nt: TGTGCCAGCTCACCACGACAGAGCGACGGCACTGAAGCTTTCTTT

j_call: TRBJ1-2
v_call: TRBV6-1
d_call: TRBD1
clone_size: few
cdr3_aa: CASTTTGRHGYTF
cdr3_nt: TGTGCCAGCACCACGACAGGGCGCCACGGCTACACCTTC

j_call: TRBJ1-2
v_call: TRBV28
d_call: .
clone_size: many
cdr3_aa: CASTAPGGDYGYTF
cdr3_nt: TGTGCCAGCACCGCGCCCGGGGGCGACTATGGCTACACCTTC

j_call: TRBJ2-2
v_call: TRBV30
d_call: TRBD2
clone_size: few
cdr3_aa: CAWSVDGRAPGELFF
cdr3_nt: TGTGCCTGGAGTGTAGACGGGAGGGCCCCCGGGGAGCTGTTTTTT

j_call: TRBJ1-2
v_call: TRBV6-4
d_call: .
clone_size: many
cdr3_aa: CASRPPGYTF
cdr3_nt: TGTGCCAGCAGGCCCCCGGGCTACACCTTC

j_call: TRBJ1-5
v_call: TRBV18
d_call: TRBD1
clone_size: .
cdr3_aa: CASSPPWGTAFFGNQPQHF
cdr3_nt: TGTGCCAGCTCACCCCCATGGGGGACAGCTTTTTTCGGCAATCAGCCCCAGCATTTT

j_call: TRBJ2-2
v_call: TRBV6-1
d_call: .
clone_size: many
cdr3_aa: CASSEWETNTGELFF
cdr3_nt: TGTGCCAGCAGTGAATGGGAAACGAACACCGGGGAGCTGTTTTTT

j_call: TRBJ2-2
v_call: TRBV20-1
d_call: TRBD2
clone_size: .
cdr3_aa: CSAETSGPGELFF
cdr3_nt: TGCAGTGCTGAAACTAGCGGGCCCGGGGAGCTGTTTTTT

j_call: TRBJ2-5
v_call: TRBV12-3/TRBV12-4
d_call: .
clone_size: .
cdr3_aa: CASSLVGSTQYF
cdr3_nt: TGTGCCAGCAGTTTGGTAGGGTCGACCCAGTACTTC

j_call: TRBJ2-5
v_call: TRBV7-3
d_call: TRBD1
clone_size: medium-sized
cdr3_aa: CASSLTRHLGQGRVQETQYF
cdr3_nt: TGTGCCAGCAGCTTAACCCGCCACCTGGGACAGGGTAGGGTTCAAGAGACCCAGTACTTC

j_call: TRBJ2-6
v_call: TRBV5-1
d_call: .
clone_size: many
cdr3_aa: CASSPESGGSGANVLTF
cdr3_nt: TGCGCCAGCAGCCCGGAATCCGGGGGCTCAGGGGCCAACGTCCTGACTTTC

j_call: TRBJ1-2
v_call: TRBV6-5
d_call: .
clone_size: many
cdr3_aa: CASSWTEFRPYYGYTF
cdr3_nt: TGTGCCAGCAGTTGGACGGAGTTTCGCCCTTACTATGGCTACACCTTC

j_call: TRBJ2-5
v_call: TRBV25-1
d_call: TRBD1
clone_size: .
cdr3_aa: CASSSNRGKQETQYF
cdr3_nt: TGTGCCAGCAGTTCAAACAGGGGAAAGCAAGAGACCCAGTACTTC